Here is one TCR beta chain with its context. The CDR3 runs 15 residues. CDR1 is SGHAT, CDR2 FQNNGV, per germline. V shed 4 bases and J 4 bases; nucleotides not matched to a gene: 6. This sample is part of a study of blood T cell repertoires in COVID-19. Study-wide context: Spain, Italy and the United States supplied samples that represented acute and convalescent COVID-19. The cDNA or gDNA used as material had been derived from T cells, B-cell-depleted T cells, or PBMCs.

In the original processing: By means of reference gene primer amplification, nucleated cell counts were estimated. Profiling relied on immunoSEQ multiplex PCR, and the TCRdb table lists in-frame clones only, not all of them. V, J and clone size are those of that table, while D and trimming were read from the DNA. The table has 55,000 to 75,000 clones, 85% to 90% seen once. The chain carries TRBV11-2 and TRBJ1-4; TRBD1 matches 7 bases. This clonotype originated in a man aged 45 to 65 with acute or convalescent COVID-19. Sequencing input: peripheral blood. The DNA for the CDR3 is TGTGCCAGCAGCTCGTTCAGGGGGTTTAATGAAAAACTGTTTTTT. This translates into CASSSFRGFNEKLFF.